The 27 T cell receptor beta chains below were found in one sample sequenced in a study of cytomegalovirus exposure and HLA in healthy donors (TCRdb year 2017). Library preparation was by the immunoSEQ multiplex PCR assay. The multiplex PCR relied on a mix of 60 forward primers for TCR Vbeta segments and 13 reverse primers for TCR Jbeta segments. TCRdb mirrors the immuneACCESS table, restricted to in-frame sequences. Some clones are absent from its copies; in checked studies, under half trace to an unresolved V gene, and the reason for the others is unknown. The sample records roughly 190,000 clones, approximately 84% of which are singletons. Around 2.5% of the sample lies in the top ten. The sequencing sample was made of PBMCs. The receptors were gathered from a woman between 50 and 59 years old in good health and CMV-seropositive.

The chain couples TRBV6-6 to TRBJ1-3; D gene uncertain. Germline V gene sequence: CDR1 MNHNY, CDR2 SVGAGI (reference sequence). CDR3 length equals 14 residues. The V end lost 7 bases, the J end lost 1 base, and 11 bases lay between the germline ends. CDR3 in DNA: TGTGCCAGCAATCGTAGAGCTTCTGGAAACACCATATATTTT. This translates into CASNRRASGNTIYF.

This clone was detected only once. The chain couples TRBV7-2 to TRBJ2-5; TRBD1 matches at 9 bases. Germline trimming cut 5 bases from V and 2 bases from J; bases unmatched to any gene: 9. This CDR3 spans 16 amino acids. The V gene's germline CDR1 is SGHTA and CDR2 FQGNSA. The DNA for the CDR3 is TGTGCCAGCAGCCCTTCCGGGGACAGGGCTCAAGAGACCCAGTACTTC. This gives the protein CASSPSGDRAQETQYF.

Only one count was recorded for this clone. This chain links TRBV19 with TRBJ2-2, with D hard to call. Trimming stripped 5 bases from V and 5 bases from J, with 9 bases between. CDR3 size: 13 residues. Germline assignment: CDR1 LNHDA and CDR2 SQIVND (reference sequence). In DNA form, the CDR3 reads TGTGCCAGTAGTCTGCTAATTACCGGGGAGCTGTTTTTT. Translating it yields CASSLLITGELFF.

V and J are TRBV5-1 and TRBJ2-5; possibly TRBD2 for D (7 bases). V dropped 0 bases and J dropped 2 bases, with 11 bases sitting between them. Germline CDR1 SGHRS, CDR2 YFSETQ. This CDR3 has 15 amino acids. This CDR3 reads CASSLGGGAQETQYF. The CDR3 nucleotides read TGCGCCAGCAGCTTGGGTGGGGGGGCACAAGAGACCCAGTACTTC.

The chain employs TRBV15 and TRBJ1-5, with 8 nucleotides matching TRBD1. This CDR3 has 15 amino acids. The germline gives CDR1 LNHNV, CDR2 YYDKDF (reference sequence). Trimming at V came to 4 bases and at J to 7 bases, leaving 9 bases not matched to a gene. The CDR3 DNA reads TGTGCCACCAGCACCGGGACAGGAGGTTGGCAGCCCCAGCATTTT. It codes for CATSTGTGGWQPQHF.

V usage is TRBV7-6 and J usage is TRBJ2-5, with TRBD1 matching 9 bases. Germline V lookup: CDR1 SGHVS, CDR2 FNYEAQ. The junction had 15 bases not matched to a gene; V was cut back by 5 bases and J by 5 bases. CDR3 length: 17 amino acids. The CDR3 protein is CASSPSLGQGSQETQYF. The CDR3 coding sequence is TGTGCCAGCAGCCCCTCCCTGGGACAGGGAAGCCAGGAGACCCAGTACTTC.

This clone was seen only a few times. The chain has TRBV5-6 and TRBJ2-7; tentatively, D is TRBD2 (5 bases). The CDR3 runs to 11 residues. Germline assignment: CDR1 SGHDT and CDR2 YYEEEE. With 10 bases removed from V and 4 bases from J, the gap between germline ends came to 12 bases. The chain's CDR3 is CASSRGYEQYF. The DNA for the CDR3 is TGTGCCTCCTCTAGAGGGTACGAGCAGTACTTC.

This chain joins TRBV11-2 and TRBJ2-1; 8 bases are a match to TRBD2. V trimming: 3 bases; J trimming: 2 bases; junction bases outside the gene matches: 9. The CDR3 length is 17 residues. Germline-derived CDR1 and CDR2 are SGHAT and FQNNGV. Written as DNA, the CDR3 is TGTGCCAGCAGCTTTAGGGCTTTAGCGGGGCCCTACAATGAGCAGTTCTTC. Translated, it gives CASSFRALAGPYNEQFF.

The chain links TRBV6-1 to TRBJ2-1, with TRBD2 identical over 8 bases. This CDR3 is built from 13 residues. CDR1 is MNHNS and CDR2 is SASEGT in the germline V gene. With 6 bases clipped from V and 6 bases from J, the junction kept 4 bases outside the gene matches. CDR3 region: CASSTGGLNEQFF. In DNA form, the CDR3 reads TGTGCCAGCAGCACGGGGGGGCTCAATGAGCAGTTCTTC.

The V gene is TRBV5-1, the J gene TRBJ1-1; TRBD1 aligns across 7 bases. CDR3 length: 15 amino acids. V gave up 1 base and J gave up 5 bases; unmatched junction bases: 8. The germline CDR1 and CDR2 sequences are SGHRS and YFSETQ. CDR3 amino acids: CASSLFPDRETEAFF. The CDR3 DNA reads TGCGCCAGCAGCTTGTTCCCTGACAGGGAGACTGAAGCTTTCTTT. The complete variable domain, with remaining parts taken from reference TRBV5-1 and TRBJ1-1, reads KAGVTQTPRYLIKTRGQQVTLSCSPISGHRSVSWYQQTPGQGLQFLFEYFSETQRNKGNFPGRFSGRQFSNSRSEMNVSTLELGDSALYLCASSLFPDRETEAFFGQGTRLTVV.

This clone was observed a single time. This chain links TRBV7-3 with TRBJ2-2, with D possibly TRBD2 on 5 matching bases. Germline V gives CDR1 SGHTA, CDR2 FQGTGA. Trimming left V 3 bases short and J 6 bases short, with 8 bases between. The CDR3 loop spans 13 amino acids. CDR3 nucleotides: TGTGCCAGCAGCTTGTCCGGGGCCGGGGAGCTGTTTTTT. This translates into CASSLSGAGELFF.

This clone was seen a handful of times. This chain joins TRBV2 and TRBJ2-7, with no clear D. The CDR3 runs to 12 residues. From germline, CDR1 is SNHLY and CDR2 FYNNEI. CDR3 nucleotide sequence: TGTACAGTCGCACAGTGGCCTATCGAGCAGTACTTC. Protein sequence: CTVAQWPIEQYF. Based on the CDR3 plus reference TRBV2 and TRBJ2-7, the full variable domain is EPEVTQTPSHQVTQMGQEVILRCVPISNHLYFYWYRQILGQKVEFLVSFYNNEISEKSEIFDDQFSVERPDGSNFTLKIRSTKLEDSAMYFCTVAQWPIEQYFGPGTRLTVT.

This chain links TRBV4-3 with TRBJ1-5; D may be TRBD1 (6 bases). The CDR3 loop spans 15 amino acids. The germline CDR1 and CDR2 sequences are LGHNA and YSLEER. V shed 0 bases and J shed 6 bases, with 12 bases lying between them. CDR3 sequence reads: CASSQEGRGTQPQHF. The CDR3 DNA reads TGCGCCAGCAGCCAAGAGGGTAGGGGGACTCAGCCCCAGCATTTT.

This clone has just one count. The chain couples TRBV7-8 to TRBJ2-7; 8 bases are a match to TRBD1. The CDR3 is 15 residues long. The J segment lost 3 bases and the V segment lost 8 bases, leaving 12 bases of the junction unmatched. The germline CDR1 and CDR2 sequences are SGHVS and FQNEAQ. CDR3 amino acids: CASGLGSTGGYEQYF. CDR3 bases: TGTGCCAGCGGGTTGGGGTCAACAGGGGGCTACGAGCAGTACTTC.

The V gene is TRBV4-1, the J gene TRBJ2-3, with 9 bases aligning to TRBD2. The trim removed 0 bases at V and 9 bases at J, leaving 13 bases unmatched. The CDR3 covers 17 residues. Germline-derived CDR1 and CDR2 are MGHRA and YSYEKL. CDR3 DNA sequence: TGCGCCAGCAGCCAAGAGGACCAGCGGGGGGTGGTCAAGACGCAGTATTTT. Its protein product is CASSQEDQRGVVKTQYF.

This clone came up once. The chain combines TRBV5-6 with TRBJ2-5; 7 bases are shared with TRBD2. V lost 4 bases, J lost 0 bases, and 6 bases stayed unmatched. Germline CDR1 reads SGHDT; CDR2 reads YYEEEE. The CDR3 is 15 amino acids. CDR3 amino acids: CASSPSRGYQETQYF. The CDR3 coding sequence is TGTGCCAGCAGCCCCTCGCGGGGGTACCAAGAGACCCAGTACTTC.

Concerning this clone itself: Germline is not matched at one junction end, which may reflect a read error. At the DNA level, this CDR3 is encoded by other sequences in the same sample as well. V gene TRBV6-1 combines with J gene TRBJ1-1; tentative D call: TRBD1 (5 bases). Per the germline V gene, CDR1 is MNHNS and CDR2 is SASEGT. The CDR3 contains 12 residues. The CDR3 DNA follows: TGTGCCAGCAGCGCAGGGAACACCGAAGCTTTCTTT. Encoded protein: CASSAGNTEAFF.

This chain joins TRBV7-3 and TRBJ2-7; a possible D gene is TRBD2 (5 bases). The V end was cut by 0 bases, the J end by 4 bases, with 10 bases between. The CDR3 has 14 residues. Germline CDR1 and CDR2: SGHTA and FQGTGA. CDR3 DNA sequence: TGTGCCAGCAGCTTAACGGGGAGTGGGTACGAGCAGTACTTC. Encoded protein: CASSLTGSGYEQYF. The full variable domain, with the rest looked up from reference TRBV7-3 and TRBJ2-7, is GAGVSQTPSNKVTEKGKYVELRCDPISGHTALYWYRQSLGQGPEFLIYFQGTGAADDSGLPNDRFFAVRPEGSVSTLKIQRTERGDSAVYLCASSLTGSGYEQYFGPGTRLTVT.

The genes are TRBV9 and TRBJ2-7; 9 bases are a match to TRBD1. The germline CDR1 and CDR2 sequences are SGDLS and YYNGEE. Germline trimming cut 3 bases from V and 3 bases from J; bases unmatched to any gene: 4. This CDR3 has 14 amino acids. The CDR3 here is CASSEGGQGYEQYF. The DNA for the CDR3 is TGTGCCAGCAGCGAGGGGGGACAGGGCTACGAGCAGTACTTC.

The genes are TRBV6-5 and TRBJ2-5; D is possibly TRBD2 (6 bases). V lost 0 bases to trimming and J lost 4 bases, with 12 bases between them. This CDR3 is built from 15 residues. CDR1 is MNHEY, CDR2 SVGAGI, per germline. CDR3 nucleotides: TGTGCCAGCAGTTACTCCGACCGGGGAGGAGAGACCCAGTACTTC. As protein: CASSYSDRGGETQYF.

The chain recombines TRBV5-4 with TRBJ1-2, with D unclear. V lost 1 base, J lost 4 bases, and 14 bases lay in between. The CDR3 has 15 amino acids. CDR1 is SGHNT and CDR2 is YYREEE in the germline V gene (reference sequence). This CDR3 is CASSLPLNSPYGYTF. The CDR3, as DNA: TGTGCCAGCAGCTTGCCTTTGAACAGCCCCTATGGCTACACCTTC.

This chain connects TRBV27 to TRBJ2-3; 14 nucleotides align to TRBD2. This CDR3 is built from 19 residues. The V gene's germline CDR1 is MNHEY and CDR2 SMNVEV (reference sequence). Trimming at V came to 4 bases and at J to 6 bases, leaving 15 bases not matched to a gene. The CDR3 DNA follows: TGTGCCAGCAGTTCACTGACTAGCGGGGGGGCAAAAAGTCCGGATACGCAGTATTTT. Protein: CASSSLTSGGAKSPDTQYF.

The CDR3 coding sequence is TGTGCCAGCCAGCGACGCGGAGACTCTGGAAACACCATATATTTT. Residues: CASQRRGDSGNTIYF. This rearrangement joins TRBV5-6 to TRBJ1-3; D unresolved. The V end was cut by 7 bases, the J end by 0 bases, with 14 bases between. Germline loops: CDR1 SGHDT, CDR2 YYEEEE. The CDR3 length is 15 residues.

The rearrangement links TRBV5-1 to TRBJ2-5; the match to TRBD1 covers 8 bases. Trimming removed 4 bases from V and 2 bases from J; junction bases left unmatched: 4. From germline, CDR1 is SGHRS and CDR2 YFSETQ. This CDR3 is 14 amino acids long. CDR3 in amino acids: CASSVRTGQETQYF. The DNA for the CDR3 is TGCGCCAGCAGCGTAAGGACAGGGCAAGAGACCCAGTACTTC.

V is TRBV27 and J is TRBJ2-5; TRBD1 matches 7 bases. The ends lost 7 bases at V and 2 bases at J; junction bases unmatched: 10. The CDR3 is made up of 15 amino acids. Germline CDR1 is MNHEY and CDR2 is SMNVEV (reference sequence). As DNA, the CDR3 is TGTGCCAGCACAGACAGGGTTAGTGGGCAAGAGACCCAGTACTTC. Translating it yields CASTDRVSGQETQYF.

The chain employs TRBV2 and TRBJ1-4, with D possibly TRBD1 on 6 matching bases. The V and J ends lost 4 bases and 3 bases respectively, with 12 bases between them. Germline-derived CDR1 and CDR2 are SNHLY and FYNNEI. The CDR3 sequence is 15 residues long. The CDR3 DNA sequence: TGTGCCAGCAGTGGCAGCGGGGGGCCTAATGAAAAACTGTTTTTT. Protein product: CASSGSGGPNEKLFF.

The rearrangement joins TRBV15 to TRBJ2-5; 7 positions agree with TRBD2. This CDR3 spans 13 amino acids. V lost 11 bases, J lost 5 bases, and 11 bases stayed unmatched. Germline CDR1 LNHNV, CDR2 YYDKDF (reference sequence). CDR3 nucleotide sequence: TGTGCCGCGCGGGGCGGGGGAGGGGAGACCCAGTACTTC. Its protein is CAARGGGGETQYF.